These T cell receptor beta chains were read from a single sample in a study of blood T cells in healthy people across ages. One entry per CDR3 protein results from TCRdb running MiXCR on the 5' RACE reads. The sample shows about 760,000 distinct CDR3 sequences, more than 20% of them seen only once. The same specimen was also included in a second study, on T cells of mothers and their children.

Source material: blood. The receptors derive from a boy between 10 and 17 years old in good health. The CDR3 runs from the conserved cysteine through the conserved F or W. The D gene is left open where the match is weak. The size field is filled for only some rows; it gives once, few, many or a size class.

TRBV6-5	NA	TRBJ1-2	TRBD1	CSSSSSTGNYGYTF	TGTTCCAGCAGTTCCTCGACAGGGAACTATGGCTACACCTTC
TRBV28	NA	TRBJ2-5	TRBD2	CASSFELTSGRALRVGETQYF	TGTGCCAGCAGTTTCGAATTGACTAGCGGGAGGGCCTTACGCGTTGGGGAGACCCAGTACTTC
TRBV7-2	NA	TRBJ2-5	TRBD2	CASSLVAGVMETLYF	TGTGCCAGCAGCTTGGTAGCGGGAGTGATGGAGACCCTGTACTTC
TRBV27	few	TRBJ1-4	TRBD1	CASNDRGGKLFF	TGTGCCAGCAATGACAGGGGGGGAAAACTGTTTTTT
TRBV6-5	NA	TRBJ2-5	NA	CASRNWEGHETQYF	TGTGCCAGCAGGAACTGGGAGGGACACGAGACCCAGTACTTC
TRBV11-2	NA	TRBJ2-1	NA	CASSYPPHSGDEQFF	TGTGCCAGCAGCTACCCCCCACACTCCGGCGATGAGCAGTTCTTC
TRBV12-5	many	TRBJ2-4	NA	CASGSGGNIQYF	TGTGCTAGTGGTTCGGGGGGCAACATTCAGTACTTC
TRBV4-1	once	TRBJ2-7	TRBD2	CASSQGGLAGIYEQYF	TGCGCCAGCAGCCAAGGAGGACTAGCGGGAATCTACGAGCAGTACTTC
TRBV7-2	NA	TRBJ2-6	NA	CASSLVWAGANVLAF	TGTGCCAGCAGCTTAGTCTGGGCCGGGGCCAACGTCCTGGCTTTC
TRBV29-1	few	TRBJ2-5	NA	CSVVPGGQETQYF	TGCAGCGTTGTGCCAGGAGGCCAGGAGACCCAGTACTTC
TRBV20-1	few	TRBJ2-7	NA	CSATSSAYEQYF	TGCAGTGCTACTAGCAGTGCCTACGAGCAGTACTTC
TRBV5-1	few	TRBJ1-5	TRBD1	CASSGDRGGPQHF	TGCGCCAGCAGCGGGGACAGGGGTGGGCCCCAGCATTTT
TRBV2	NA	TRBJ2-2	NA	CASSGPRGGELFF	TGTGCCAGCAGTGGACCTCGGGGCGGGGAGCTGTTTTTT
TRBV3-1	few	TRBJ1-6	NA	CASSQDLSGERIWVYNSPLHF	TGTGCCAGCAGCCAAGATCTTTCGGGGGAGAGAATATGGGTATATAATTCACCCCTCCACTTT
TRBV5-4	NA	TRBJ2-5	NA	CASSTWQETQYF	TGTGCCAGCAGCACATGGCAAGAGACCCAGTACTTC
TRBV7-3	NA	TRBJ2-1	TRBD2	CASSLNLADYNEQFF	TGTGCCAGCAGCTTAAATCTAGCGGATTACAATGAGCAGTTCTTC